The source of this T cell receptor beta chain is a study of metastatic and nonmetastatic thyroid tumors. Background on the study: Malignant and benign thyroid patients had repertoires compared in peripheral blood and tumor or nodule tissue. General study results and limits: Reportedly, malignant thyroid tumors had significantly higher TCR beta diversity than benign nodules, in blood and tumor.

Note on this clone: The antigen is undetermined.

No patient received treatment before thyroid surgery. Germline V lookup: CDR1 PRHDT, CDR2 FYEKMQ (reference sequence). J gave up 5 bases and V 1 base, and 4 bases lay outside the gene matches. The CDR3 length is 15 residues. Original processing methods: Built for papillary thyroid cancer, a distant-metastasis classifier drew on CDR3 differences across clinicopathological groups. TCRdb re-called the PCR reads through MiXCR. TCRdb, not the original authors, processed these V and J calls. The sample lists around 61,000 clones; roughly 29% were seen once. Sample: blood. This clonotype was obtained from a female donor with papillary thyroid cancer or a benign thyroid nodule (not recorded which). Some clones in this sample may be carry-over from other donors' samples. The chain carries TRBV13 and TRBJ2-7, with 11 positions matching TRBD2. CDR3 loop: CASSLVAGGPHEQYF. The CDR3 coding sequence is TGTGCCAGCAGCTTAGTAGCGGGAGGGCCCCACGAGCAGTACTTC.